Below, 17 T cell receptor beta chains from the same sample are listed, as sequenced in a study of graft-versus-host responses after intestinal transplantation. Some clones are missing from TCRdb's copy, which holds only in-frame ones; the method was immunoSEQ multiplex PCR. Counted here are about 97,000 clones, 90% occurring once; the ten biggest clones make up 16%. Specimen: PBMCs, collected about 450 days after intestinal transplant. These receptors all stem from a human patient who received an intestinal transplant, so some T cells may come from the graft donor.

The rearrangement links TRBV19 to TRBJ1-1; TRBD1 aligns across 9 bases. The germline V gene encodes CDR1 LNHDA and CDR2 SQIVND (reference sequence). The CDR3 contains 15 residues. The V segment lost 3 bases and the J segment 5 bases; nucleotides outside the gene matches: 7. The CDR3 is CASSILGQGKTEAFF. CDR3 in DNA: TGTGCCAGTAGTATTCTGGGACAGGGTAAAACTGAAGCTTTCTTT. The whole variable domain, filled in from reference TRBV19 and TRBJ1-1, reads DGGITQSPKYLFRKEGQNVTLSCEQNLNHDAMYWYRQDPGQGLRLIYYSQIVNDFQKGDIAEGYSVSREKKESFPLTVTSAQKNPTAFYLCASSILGQGKTEAFFGQGTRLTVV.

To note about this clone: Compared with germline, one end of the junction differs, possibly owing to a read error. The same CDR3 is also encoded by other DNA sequences in this sample. The V gene is TRBV5-1, the J gene TRBJ2-7; 7 bases are shared with TRBD1. Looked up from germline, CDR1 is SGHRS and CDR2 is YFSETQ. The CDR3 has 14 amino acids. This CDR3 is CASSLRGTDYEQYF. In DNA form, the CDR3 reads TGTGCCAGCAGCTTGCGAGGGACAGACTACGAGCAGTACTTC.

V gene TRBV7-9 combines with J gene TRBJ2-2, with TRBD1 matching 8 bases. CDR1 is SEHNR and CDR2 is FQNEAQ in the germline V gene (reference sequence). Trimming cost V 7 bases and J 4 bases; bases outside gene matches: 8. This CDR3 is built from 15 residues. DNA of the CDR3: TGTGCCAGCAACCCAGCCAGGGGGCCCACCGGGGAGCTGTTTTTT. Translated: CASNPARGPTGELFF.

The V and J genes are TRBV10-3 and TRBJ1-1, with 9 bases lining up with TRBD1. Germline CDR1 reads ENHRY; CDR2 reads SYGVKD. The CDR3 length is 13 residues. Trimming removed 10 bases from V and 7 bases from J; junction bases left unmatched: 10. CDR3 in amino acids: CASTGGAGDEAFF. The CDR3, as DNA: TGTGCCAGCACAGGGGGCGCGGGGGATGAAGCTTTCTTT.

The chain has TRBV5-1 and TRBJ1-1; 8 bases fit TRBD1. V lost 4 bases and J lost 1; bases outside the gene matches: 3. Germline CDR1 reads SGHRS; CDR2 reads YFSETQ. The CDR3 loop spans 14 amino acids. CDR3 sequence reads: CASSPGQGNTEAFF. The CDR3 DNA follows: TGCGCCAGCAGCCCCGGACAGGGGAACACTGAAGCTTTCTTT.

The chain carries TRBV6-5 and TRBJ2-7; TRBD1 matches at 10 bases. This CDR3 comprises 15 residues. V lost 6 bases and J lost 4; bases outside the gene matches: 9. CDR1 is MNHEY and CDR2 is SVGAGI in the germline V gene. CDR3 DNA sequence: TGTGCCAGCAGGCCTCCGGGACAGGGGAGGTACGAGCAGTACTTC. Translated, it gives CASRPPGQGRYEQYF.

The rearrangement uses TRBV5-1 and TRBJ1-1; no firm D call. The V gene's germline CDR1 is SGHRS and CDR2 YFSETQ. The CDR3 runs to 14 residues. V was cut by 7 bases and J by 0 bases, with 13 bases left in between. The CDR3 coding sequence is TGCGCCAGCCATACCCGAGGGATGAACACTGAAGCTTTCTTT. Amino acid sequence: CASHTRGMNTEAFF.

This chain uses TRBV28 with TRBJ1-2; D ambiguous. Trimming pared 2 bases from V and 0 bases from J, leaving 7 bases between. The CDR3 length is 14 residues. Germline V gene lookup returns CDR1 MDHEN and CDR2 SYDVKM. The CDR3 spells CASSLGETNYGYTF. The CDR3 coding sequence is TGTGCCAGCAGTTTAGGTGAAACTAACTATGGCTACACCTTC.

The rearrangement uses TRBV2 and TRBJ1-3; 7 bases fit TRBD1. This CDR3 is 16 amino acids long. V shed 9 bases and J 0 bases; nucleotides not matched to a gene: 11. Germline assignment: CDR1 SNHLY and CDR2 FYNNEI. In nucleotides, the CDR3 is TGTGCCAGGGCCCGGGACAGATCCTACTCTGGAAACACCATATATTTT. Amino acids: CARARDRSYSGNTIYF.

J is TRBJ1-1 and V is TRBV10-3; tentative D call: TRBD1 (5 bases). Trimming took off 2 bases at V and 3 bases at J, with 7 bases between the two ends. This CDR3 has 13 residues. Germline lookup yields CDR1 ENHRY and CDR2 SYGVKD. This chain's CDR3 is CAISERGDTEAFF. In nucleotides, the CDR3 is TGTGCCATCAGTGAGCGAGGGGACACTGAAGCTTTCTTT.

The chain combines TRBV7-2 with TRBJ2-1, with 11 bases fitting TRBD2. J gave up 8 bases and V 1 base, and 4 bases lay outside the gene matches. The CDR3 extends over 15 amino acids. Germline values: CDR1 SGHTA, CDR2 FQGNSA. In DNA, the CDR3 is TGTGCCAGCAGCTTAGTAGCGGGGGGGCCCGATGAGCAGTTCTTC. It is translated as CASSLVAGGPDEQFF.

The rearrangement uses TRBV9 and TRBJ1-1; 8 bases match TRBD1. The CDR3 totals 13 residues. V trimming: 3 bases; J trimming: 5 bases; junction bases outside the gene matches: 3. Germline V CDR1 and CDR2: SGDLS, YYNGEE. CDR3 bases: TGTGCCAGCAGCGGAACAGGGGGGACTGAAGCTTTCTTT. Protein product: CASSGTGGTEAFF.

The CDR3 DNA sequence: TGTGCCAGCACCTACAGGGCCGGCGGGGAGCTGTTTTTT. Its translation: CASTYRAGGELFF. The chain uses TRBV6-5 and TRBJ2-2, with D possibly matching TRBD1 (6 bases). Trimming cost V 7 bases and J 7 bases, with 13 bases left between them. This CDR3 contains 13 residues. Germline CDR1 reads MNHEY; CDR2 reads SVGAGI.

This clone was seen a single time. The missing conserved phenylalanine or tryptophan at the end of this CDR3 makes a read error likely. The V call is TRBV6-5, the J call TRBJ1-1; the D is unclear. The CDR3 covers 15 residues. V lost 0 bases, J lost 0 bases, and 8 bases lay in between. Germline V lookup: CDR1 MNHEY, CDR2 SVGAGI. CDR3 nucleotide sequence: TGTGCCAGCAGTTACTCGGACCGCCTGAACACTGAAGCTTTCCTT. Translating gives CASSYSDRLNTEAFL.

The V and J genes are TRBV7-3 and TRBJ1-2; a possible D gene is TRBD1 (6 bases). V lost 5 bases to trimming and J lost 6 bases, with 10 bases between them. CDR1 and CDR2 (germline): SGHTA, FQGTGA. The CDR3 extends over 12 amino acids. The CDR3 bases are TGTGCCAGCAGCCTGACAGGCCATGGCTACACCTTC. It yields the protein CASSLTGHGYTF.

V gene TRBV11-2 combines with J gene TRBJ2-5, with TRBD1 matching over 7 bases. The DNA end is more similar to TRBJ2-7, so the J call may be wrong. Germline assignment: CDR1 SGHAT and CDR2 FQNNGV. The CDR3 extends over 13 amino acids. The CDR3 region is CASSPGTDYEQYF. The CDR3 nucleotides read TGTGCCAGCAGCCCCGGGACAGACTACGAGCAGTACTTC.

The chain recombines TRBV6-5 with TRBJ2-5, with D perhaps being TRBD1 or TRBD2 (6 bases each). CDR1 is MNHEY and CDR2 is SVGAGI in the germline V gene. This CDR3 contains 15 residues. V gave up 6 bases and J gave up 5 bases, with 19 bases separating them. In DNA form, the CDR3 reads TGTGCCAGCAGCCCGTATGGGGGGCTGGGGGAGACCCAGTACTTC. As protein: CASSPYGGLGETQYF.